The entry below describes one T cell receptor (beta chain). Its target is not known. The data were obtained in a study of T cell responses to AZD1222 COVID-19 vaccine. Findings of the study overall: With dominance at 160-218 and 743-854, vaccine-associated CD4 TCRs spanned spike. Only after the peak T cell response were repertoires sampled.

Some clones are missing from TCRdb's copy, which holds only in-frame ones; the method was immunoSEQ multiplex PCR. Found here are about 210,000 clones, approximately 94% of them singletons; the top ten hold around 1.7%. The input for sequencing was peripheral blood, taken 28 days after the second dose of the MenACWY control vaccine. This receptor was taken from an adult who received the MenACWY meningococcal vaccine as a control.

The CDR3 coding sequence is TGTGCCAGTAGTGCCAGGTCCGGAGGGGGAAAACTGTTTTTT. This encodes CASSARSGGGKLFF. The chain carries TRBV19 and TRBJ1-4; D is possibly TRBD1 (6 bases). Germline-derived CDR1 and CDR2 are LNHDA and SQIVND (reference sequence). CDR3 length: 14 residues. V lost 5 bases, J lost 10 bases, and 17 bases lay in between.